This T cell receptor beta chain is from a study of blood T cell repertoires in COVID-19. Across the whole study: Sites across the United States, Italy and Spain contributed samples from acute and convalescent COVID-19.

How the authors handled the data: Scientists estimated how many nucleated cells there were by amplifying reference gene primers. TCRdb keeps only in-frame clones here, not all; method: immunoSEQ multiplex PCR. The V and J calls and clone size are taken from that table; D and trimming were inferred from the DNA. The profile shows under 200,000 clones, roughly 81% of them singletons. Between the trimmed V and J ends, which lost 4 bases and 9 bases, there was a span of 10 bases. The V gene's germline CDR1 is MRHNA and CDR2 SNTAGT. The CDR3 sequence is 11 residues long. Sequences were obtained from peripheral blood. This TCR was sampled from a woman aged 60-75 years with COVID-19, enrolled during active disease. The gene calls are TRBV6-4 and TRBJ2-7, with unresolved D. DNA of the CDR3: TGTGCCAGCAGTGTACGACAAGGGCAGTACGTC. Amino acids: CASSVRQGQYV.